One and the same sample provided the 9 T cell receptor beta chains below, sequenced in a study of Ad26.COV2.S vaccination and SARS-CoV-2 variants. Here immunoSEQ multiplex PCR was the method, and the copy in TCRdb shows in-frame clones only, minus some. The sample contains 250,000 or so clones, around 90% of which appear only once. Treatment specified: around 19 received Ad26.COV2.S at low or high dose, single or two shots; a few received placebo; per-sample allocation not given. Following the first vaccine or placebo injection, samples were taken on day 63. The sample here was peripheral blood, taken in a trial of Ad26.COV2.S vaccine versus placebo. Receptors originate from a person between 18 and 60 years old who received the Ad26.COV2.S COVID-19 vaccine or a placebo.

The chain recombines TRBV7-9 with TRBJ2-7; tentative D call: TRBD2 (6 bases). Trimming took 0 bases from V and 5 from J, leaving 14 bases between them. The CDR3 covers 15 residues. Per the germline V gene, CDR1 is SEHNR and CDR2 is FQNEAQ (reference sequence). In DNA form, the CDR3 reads TGTGCCAGCAGCTTAGCGGGAGGCAGGGAGGACGAGCAGTACTTC. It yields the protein CASSLAGGREDEQYF.

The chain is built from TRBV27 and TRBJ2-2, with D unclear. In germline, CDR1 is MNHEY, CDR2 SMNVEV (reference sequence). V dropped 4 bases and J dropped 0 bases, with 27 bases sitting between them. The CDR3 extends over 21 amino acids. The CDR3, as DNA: TGTGCCAGCAGTTCTCCCTCATACTCCCCACCTAGGAGACCGAACACCGGGGAGCTGTTTTTT. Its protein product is CASSSPSYSPPRRPNTGELFF.

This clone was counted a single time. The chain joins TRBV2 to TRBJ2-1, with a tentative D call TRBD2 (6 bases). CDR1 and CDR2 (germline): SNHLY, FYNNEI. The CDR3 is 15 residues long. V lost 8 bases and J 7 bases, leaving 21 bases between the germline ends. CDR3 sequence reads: CASVGTFSWGNEQFF. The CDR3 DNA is TGTGCCAGCGTGGGGACTTTTTCTTGGGGTAATGAGCAGTTCTTC.

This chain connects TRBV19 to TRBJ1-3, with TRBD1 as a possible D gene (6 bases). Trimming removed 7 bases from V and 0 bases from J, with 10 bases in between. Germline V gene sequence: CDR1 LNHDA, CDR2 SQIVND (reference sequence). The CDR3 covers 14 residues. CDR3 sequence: CASTSGASGNTIYF. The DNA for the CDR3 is TGTGCCAGTACCTCAGGGGCCTCTGGAAACACCATATATTTT.

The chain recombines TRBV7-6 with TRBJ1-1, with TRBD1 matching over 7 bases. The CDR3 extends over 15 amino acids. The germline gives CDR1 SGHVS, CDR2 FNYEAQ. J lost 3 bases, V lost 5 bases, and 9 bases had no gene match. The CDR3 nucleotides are TGTGCCAGCAGCATTCTTAACAGGGGAGACACTGAAGCTTTCTTT. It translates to CASSILNRGDTEAFF.

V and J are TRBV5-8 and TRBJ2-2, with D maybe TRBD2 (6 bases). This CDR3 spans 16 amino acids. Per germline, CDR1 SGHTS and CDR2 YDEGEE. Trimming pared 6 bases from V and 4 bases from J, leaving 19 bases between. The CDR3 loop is CASNSLTSGGTGELFF. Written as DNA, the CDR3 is TGTGCCAGCAACAGCTTGACGTCCGGGGGCACCGGGGAGCTGTTTTTT.

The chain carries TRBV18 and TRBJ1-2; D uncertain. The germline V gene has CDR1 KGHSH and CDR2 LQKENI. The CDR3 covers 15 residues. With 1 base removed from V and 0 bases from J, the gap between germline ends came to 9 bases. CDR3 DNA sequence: TGTGCCAGCTCACCACGCTCAGAGACTAACTATGGCTACACCTTC. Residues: CASSPRSETNYGYTF. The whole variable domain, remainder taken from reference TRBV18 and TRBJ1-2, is NAGVMQNPRHLVRRRGQEARLRCSPMKGHSHVYWYRQLPEEGLKFMVYLQKENIIDESGMPKERFSAEFPKEGPSILRIQQVVRGDSAAYFCASSPRSETNYGYTFGSGTRLTVV.

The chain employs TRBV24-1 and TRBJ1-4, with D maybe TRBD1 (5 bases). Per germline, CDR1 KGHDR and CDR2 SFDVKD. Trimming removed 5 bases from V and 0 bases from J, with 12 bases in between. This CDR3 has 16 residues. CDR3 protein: CATSAGTGATNEKLFF. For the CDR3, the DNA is TGTGCCACCAGTGCCGGGACCGGTGCAACTAATGAAAAACTGTTTTTT.

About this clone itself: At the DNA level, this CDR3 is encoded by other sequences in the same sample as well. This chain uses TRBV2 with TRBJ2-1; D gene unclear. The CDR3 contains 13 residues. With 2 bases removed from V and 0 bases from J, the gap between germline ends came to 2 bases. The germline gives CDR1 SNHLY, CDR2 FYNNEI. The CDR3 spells CASSENSYNEQFF. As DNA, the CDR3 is TGTGCCAGCAGTGAAAACTCCTACAATGAGCAGTTCTTC.